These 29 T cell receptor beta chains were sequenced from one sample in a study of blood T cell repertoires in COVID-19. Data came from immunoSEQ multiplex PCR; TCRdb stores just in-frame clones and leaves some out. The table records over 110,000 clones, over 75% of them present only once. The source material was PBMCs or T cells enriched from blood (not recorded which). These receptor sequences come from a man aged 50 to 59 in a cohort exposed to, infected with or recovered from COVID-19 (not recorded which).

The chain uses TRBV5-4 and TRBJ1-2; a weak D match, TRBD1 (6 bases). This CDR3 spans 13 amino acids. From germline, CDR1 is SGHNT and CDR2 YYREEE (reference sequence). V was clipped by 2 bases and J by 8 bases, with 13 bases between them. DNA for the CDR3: TGTGCCAGCAGCTTTGACAGGTTTGGGGGCTACACCTTC. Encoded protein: CASSFDRFGGYTF. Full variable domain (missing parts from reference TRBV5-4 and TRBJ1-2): ETGVTQSPTHLIKTRGQQVTLRCSSQSGHNTVSWYQQALGQGPQFIFQYYREEENGRGNFPPRFSGLQFPNYSSELNVNALELDDSALYLCASSFDRFGGYTFGSGTRLTVV.

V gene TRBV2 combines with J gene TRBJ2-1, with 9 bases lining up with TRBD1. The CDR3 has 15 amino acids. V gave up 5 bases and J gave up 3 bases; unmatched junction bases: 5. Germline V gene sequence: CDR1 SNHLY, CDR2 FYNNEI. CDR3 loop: CASSQTGGYYNEQFF. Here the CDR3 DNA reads TGTGCCAGCAGTCAAACAGGGGGCTACTACAATGAGCAGTTCTTC.

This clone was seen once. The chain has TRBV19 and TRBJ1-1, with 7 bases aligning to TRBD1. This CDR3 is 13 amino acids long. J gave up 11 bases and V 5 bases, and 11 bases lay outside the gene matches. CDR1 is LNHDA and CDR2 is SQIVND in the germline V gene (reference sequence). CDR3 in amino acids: CASSLLTGLVAFF. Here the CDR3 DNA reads TGTGCCAGTAGTTTACTGACAGGGTTGGTTGCTTTCTTT.

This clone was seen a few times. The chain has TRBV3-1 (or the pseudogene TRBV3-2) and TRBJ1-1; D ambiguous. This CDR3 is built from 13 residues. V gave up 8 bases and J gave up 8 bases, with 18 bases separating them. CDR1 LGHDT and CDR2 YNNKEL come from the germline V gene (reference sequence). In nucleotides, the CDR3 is TGTGCCAGCTCTACCCCGTGGGGAGACGAAGCTTTCTTT. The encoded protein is CASSTPWGDEAFF.

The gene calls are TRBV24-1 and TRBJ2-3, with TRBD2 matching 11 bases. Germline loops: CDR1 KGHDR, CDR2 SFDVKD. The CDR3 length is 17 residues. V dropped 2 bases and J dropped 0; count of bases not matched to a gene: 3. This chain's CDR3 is CATSDSTSGVSTDTQYF. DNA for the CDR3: TGTGCCACCAGTGATTCGACTAGCGGGGTCAGCACAGATACGCAGTATTTT.

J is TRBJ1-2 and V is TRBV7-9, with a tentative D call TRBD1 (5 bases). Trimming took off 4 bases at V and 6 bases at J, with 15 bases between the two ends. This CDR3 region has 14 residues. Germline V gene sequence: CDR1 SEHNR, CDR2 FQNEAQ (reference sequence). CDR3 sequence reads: CASSSEAAGNGYTF. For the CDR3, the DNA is TGTGCCAGCAGCTCTGAGGCGGCAGGGAATGGCTACACCTTC.

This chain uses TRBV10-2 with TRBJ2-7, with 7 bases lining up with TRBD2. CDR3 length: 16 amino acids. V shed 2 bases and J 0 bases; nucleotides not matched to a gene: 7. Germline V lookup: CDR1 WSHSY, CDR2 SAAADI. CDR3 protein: CASSELGLAVSYEQYF. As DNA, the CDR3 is TGCGCCAGCAGTGAGCTAGGGCTAGCGGTCTCCTACGAGCAGTACTTC.

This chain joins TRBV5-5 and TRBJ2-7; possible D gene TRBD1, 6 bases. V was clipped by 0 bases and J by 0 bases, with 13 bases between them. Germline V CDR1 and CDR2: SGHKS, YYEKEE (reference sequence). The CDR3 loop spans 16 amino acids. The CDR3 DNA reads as TGTGCCAGCAGCTTGGTGGGGGCCCCCCCCTCCTACGAGCAGTACTTC. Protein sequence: CASSLVGAPPSYEQYF.

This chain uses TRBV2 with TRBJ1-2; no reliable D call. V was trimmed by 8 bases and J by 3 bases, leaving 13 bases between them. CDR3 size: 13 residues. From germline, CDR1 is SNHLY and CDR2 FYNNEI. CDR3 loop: CASVGLEDYGYTF. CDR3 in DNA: TGTGCCAGCGTCGGACTGGAGGACTATGGCTACACCTTC.

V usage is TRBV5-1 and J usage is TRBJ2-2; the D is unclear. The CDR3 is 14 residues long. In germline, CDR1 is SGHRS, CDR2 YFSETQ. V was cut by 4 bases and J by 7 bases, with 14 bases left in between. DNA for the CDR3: TGCGCCAGCAGCGGTACGGCGGTCGGCGGGGAGCTGTTTTTT. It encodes CASSGTAVGGELFF.

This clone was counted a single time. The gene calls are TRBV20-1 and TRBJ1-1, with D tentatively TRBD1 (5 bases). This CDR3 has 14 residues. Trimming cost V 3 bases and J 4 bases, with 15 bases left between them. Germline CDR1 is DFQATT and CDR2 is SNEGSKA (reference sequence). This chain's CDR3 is CSASGDRGTTEAFF. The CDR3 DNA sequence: TGCAGTGCTAGTGGGGATCGGGGGACCACTGAAGCTTTCTTT.

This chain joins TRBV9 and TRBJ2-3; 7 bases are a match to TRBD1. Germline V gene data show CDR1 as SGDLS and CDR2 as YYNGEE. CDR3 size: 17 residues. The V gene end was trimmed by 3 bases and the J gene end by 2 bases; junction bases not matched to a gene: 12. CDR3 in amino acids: CASSAPRQGPYTDTQYF. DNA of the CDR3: TGTGCCAGCAGCGCCCCGCGACAGGGCCCCTACACAGATACGCAGTATTTT.

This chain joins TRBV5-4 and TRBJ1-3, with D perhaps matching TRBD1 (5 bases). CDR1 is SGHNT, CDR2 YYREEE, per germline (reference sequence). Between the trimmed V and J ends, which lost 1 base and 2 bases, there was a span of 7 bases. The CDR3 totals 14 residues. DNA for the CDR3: TGTGCCAGCAGCTTGCTACAGGCTGGAAACACCATATATTTT. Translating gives CASSLLQAGNTIYF.

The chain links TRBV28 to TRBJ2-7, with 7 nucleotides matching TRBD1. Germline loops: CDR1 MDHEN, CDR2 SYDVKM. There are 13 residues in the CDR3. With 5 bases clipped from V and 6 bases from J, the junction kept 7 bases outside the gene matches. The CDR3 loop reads CASSLVQGFEQYF. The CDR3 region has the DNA TGTGCCAGCAGTCTCGTACAGGGGTTCGAGCAGTACTTC.

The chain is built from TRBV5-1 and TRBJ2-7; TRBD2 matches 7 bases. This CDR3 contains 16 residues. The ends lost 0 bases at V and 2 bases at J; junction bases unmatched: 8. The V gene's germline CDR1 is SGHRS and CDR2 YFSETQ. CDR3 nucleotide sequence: TGCGCCAGCAGCTTGGACGGGCTAGCGGTGACCTACGAGCAGTACTTC. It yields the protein CASSLDGLAVTYEQYF.

The chain's CDR3 is CASRGTGGTGELFF. CDR3 DNA sequence: TGTGCCAGCAGGGGGACAGGGGGCACCGGGGAGCTGTTTTTT. The genes are TRBV6-5 and TRBJ2-2, with 11 nucleotides matching TRBD1. The CDR3 spans 14 residues. V was clipped by 6 bases and J by 4 bases; unmatched bases: 1. CDR1 and CDR2 from the germline V gene are MNHEY and SVGAGI.

The CDR3 DNA reads TGTGCCAGCAGCCAGCTGCCGGGATCGACGCAGTATTTT. It yields the protein CASSQLPGSTQYF. The chain combines TRBV3-1 (or the pseudogene TRBV3-2) with TRBJ2-3; possibly TRBD2 for D (5 bases). The germline V and J ends were trimmed by 3 bases and 9 bases, with 13 bases remaining between them. Looked up from germline, CDR1 is LGHDT and CDR2 is YNNKEL (reference sequence). The CDR3 consists of 13 residues.

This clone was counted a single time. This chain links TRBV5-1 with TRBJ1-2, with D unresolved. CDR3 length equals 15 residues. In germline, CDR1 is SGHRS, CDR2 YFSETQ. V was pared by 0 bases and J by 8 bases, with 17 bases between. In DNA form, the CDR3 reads TGCGCCAGCAGCTTGGGGCAGAGGCCCTATGGGGGCTACACCTTC. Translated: CASSLGQRPYGGYTF.

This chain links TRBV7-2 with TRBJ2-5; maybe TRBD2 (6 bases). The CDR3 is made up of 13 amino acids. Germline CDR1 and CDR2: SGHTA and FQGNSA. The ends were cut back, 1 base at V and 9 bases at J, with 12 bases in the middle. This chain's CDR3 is CASSLDRREAQYF. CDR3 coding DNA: TGTGCCAGCAGCTTAGATAGGAGGGAGGCCCAGTACTTC.

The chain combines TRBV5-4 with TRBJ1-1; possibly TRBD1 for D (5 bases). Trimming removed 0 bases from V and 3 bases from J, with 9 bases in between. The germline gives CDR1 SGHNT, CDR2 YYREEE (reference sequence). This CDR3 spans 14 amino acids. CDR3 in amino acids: CASSLGVRDTEAFF. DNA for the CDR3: TGTGCCAGCAGCTTGGGGGTCAGGGACACTGAAGCTTTCTTT.

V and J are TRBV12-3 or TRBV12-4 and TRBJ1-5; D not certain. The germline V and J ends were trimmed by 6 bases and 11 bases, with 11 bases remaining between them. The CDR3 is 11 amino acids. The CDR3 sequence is CASSRGMAQHF. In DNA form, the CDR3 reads TGTGCCAGCAGCCGTGGCATGGCCCAGCATTTT.

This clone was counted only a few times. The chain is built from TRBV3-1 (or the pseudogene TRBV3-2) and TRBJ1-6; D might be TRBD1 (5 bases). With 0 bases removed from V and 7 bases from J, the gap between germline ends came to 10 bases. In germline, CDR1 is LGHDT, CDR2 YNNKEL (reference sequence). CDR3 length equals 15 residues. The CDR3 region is CASSQEEGLNSPLHF. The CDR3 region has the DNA TGTGCCAGCAGCCAAGAAGAGGGACTGAATTCACCCCTCCACTTT.

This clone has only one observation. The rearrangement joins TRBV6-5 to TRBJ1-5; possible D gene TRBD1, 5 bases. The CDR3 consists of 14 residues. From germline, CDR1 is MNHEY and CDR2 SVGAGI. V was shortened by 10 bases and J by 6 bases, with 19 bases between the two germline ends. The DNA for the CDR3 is TGTGCCACTACGGGGGGAAGAACCAGTCAGCCCCAGCATTTT. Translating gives CATTGGRTSQPQHF.

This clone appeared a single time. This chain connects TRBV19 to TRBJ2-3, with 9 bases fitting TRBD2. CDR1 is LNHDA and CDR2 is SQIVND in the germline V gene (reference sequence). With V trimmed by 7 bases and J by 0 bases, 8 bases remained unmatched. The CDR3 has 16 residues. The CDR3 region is CASTPPRGGSTDTQYF. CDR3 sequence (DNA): TGTGCCAGTACTCCTCCGCGGGGGGGGAGCACAGATACGCAGTATTTT.

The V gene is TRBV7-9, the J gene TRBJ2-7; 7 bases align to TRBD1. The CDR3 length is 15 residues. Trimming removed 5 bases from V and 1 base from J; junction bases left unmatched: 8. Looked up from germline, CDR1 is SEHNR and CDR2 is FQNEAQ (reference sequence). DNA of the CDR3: TGTGCCAGCAGCCTTAACAGGGGCAGATCCTACGAGCAGTACTTC. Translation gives CASSLNRGRSYEQYF.

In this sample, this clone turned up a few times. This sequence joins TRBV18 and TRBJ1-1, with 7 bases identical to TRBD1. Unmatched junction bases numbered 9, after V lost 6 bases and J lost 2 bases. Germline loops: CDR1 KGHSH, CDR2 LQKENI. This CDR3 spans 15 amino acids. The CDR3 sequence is CASSLGQAINTEAFF. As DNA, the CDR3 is TGTGCCAGCTCTCTCGGACAGGCGATAAACACTGAAGCTTTCTTT.

The CDR3: CASSQVPGGPGANVLTF. The CDR3 nucleotides are TGTGCCAGCAGCCAAGTACCGGGAGGACCTGGGGCCAACGTCCTGACTTTC. The rearrangement links TRBV3-1 (or the pseudogene TRBV3-2) to TRBJ2-6, with 7 bases that match TRBD2. From germline, CDR1 is LGHDT and CDR2 YNNKEL (reference sequence). J was trimmed by 2 bases and V by 1 base; bases with no gene match: 5. This CDR3 has 17 amino acids.

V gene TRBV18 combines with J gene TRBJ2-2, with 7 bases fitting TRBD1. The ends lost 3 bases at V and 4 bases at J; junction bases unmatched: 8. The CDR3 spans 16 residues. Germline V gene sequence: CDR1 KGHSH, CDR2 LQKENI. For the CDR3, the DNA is TGTGCCAGCTCACCCACTCAGGGGACAGTCACCGGGGAGCTGTTTTTT. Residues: CASSPTQGTVTGELFF.

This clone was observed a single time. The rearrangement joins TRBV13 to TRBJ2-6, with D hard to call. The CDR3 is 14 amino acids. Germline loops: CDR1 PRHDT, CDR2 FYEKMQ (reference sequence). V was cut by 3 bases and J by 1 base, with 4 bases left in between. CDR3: CASSFLSGANVLTF. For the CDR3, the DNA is TGTGCCAGCAGCTTCTTATCTGGGGCCAACGTCCTGACTTTC.